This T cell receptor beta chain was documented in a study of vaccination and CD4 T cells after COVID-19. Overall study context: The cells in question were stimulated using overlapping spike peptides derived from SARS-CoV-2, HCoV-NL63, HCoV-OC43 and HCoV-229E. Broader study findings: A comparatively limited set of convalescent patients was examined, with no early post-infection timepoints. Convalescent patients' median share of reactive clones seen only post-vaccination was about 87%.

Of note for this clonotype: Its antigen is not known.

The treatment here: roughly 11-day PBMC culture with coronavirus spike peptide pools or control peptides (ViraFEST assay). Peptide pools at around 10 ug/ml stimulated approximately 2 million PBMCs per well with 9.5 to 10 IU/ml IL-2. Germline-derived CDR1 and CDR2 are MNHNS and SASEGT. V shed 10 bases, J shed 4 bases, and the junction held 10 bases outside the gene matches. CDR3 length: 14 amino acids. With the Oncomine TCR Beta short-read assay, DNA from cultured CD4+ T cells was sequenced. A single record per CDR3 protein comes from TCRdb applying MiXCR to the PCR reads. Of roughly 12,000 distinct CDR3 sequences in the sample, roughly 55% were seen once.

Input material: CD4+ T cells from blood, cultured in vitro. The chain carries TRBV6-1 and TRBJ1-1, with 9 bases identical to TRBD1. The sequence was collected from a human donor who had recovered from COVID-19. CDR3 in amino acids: CATSTGGESTEAFF. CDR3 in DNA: TGTGCCACCTCGACAGGGGGGGAGAGCACTGAAGCTTTCTTT.